This T cell receptor (beta chain) was documented in a study of metastatic and nonmetastatic thyroid tumors. Study overall: Repertoires from blood and tumor or nodule tissue of malignant and benign thyroid patients were compared. Study outcomes and limitations: It was reportedly found that TCR beta diversity was significantly higher in malignant thyroid tumors than in benign nodules, a difference seen in both blood and tumor samples.

Authors' methods: Clinicopathological groups supplied CDR3 differences that were used to build a distant-metastasis classifier for papillary thyroid cancer. Through MiXCR, TCRdb re-clonotyped the PCR reads. The V and J calls come from TCRdb's annotation, not from the publication. The table includes about 38,000 clones, about 24% detected once. Germline V gives CDR1 LGHNA, CDR2 YNFKEQ. Trimming shortened V by 1 base and J by 6 bases, and 19 bases separated the two germline ends. CDR3 length equals 17 residues. At least ten counts were recorded for this clone. Its target is unknown. Every patient underwent thyroid surgery untreated.

Source material: blood. This TCR came from a female donor with papillary thyroid cancer or a benign thyroid nodule (not recorded which). Some clones in this sample may be carry-over from other donors' samples. The chain links TRBV4-2 to TRBJ2-1; tentative D call: TRBD2 (6 bases). In DNA form, the CDR3 reads TGTGCCAGCAGCCAAGTTCTATTCGGGAGCGTCACCAATGAGCAGTTCTTC. Encoded protein: CASSQVLFGSVTNEQFF.